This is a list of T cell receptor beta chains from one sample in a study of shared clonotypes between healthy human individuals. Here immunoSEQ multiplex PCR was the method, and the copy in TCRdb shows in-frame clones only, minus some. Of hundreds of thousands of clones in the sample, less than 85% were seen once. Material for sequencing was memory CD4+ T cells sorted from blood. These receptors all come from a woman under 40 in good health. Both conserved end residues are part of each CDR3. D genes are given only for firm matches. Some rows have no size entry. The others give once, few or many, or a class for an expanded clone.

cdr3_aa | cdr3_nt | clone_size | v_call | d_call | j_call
CASSPPGLAGMGDTQYF | TGCGCCAGCAGTCCCCCGGGACTAGCGGGGATGGGGGATACGCAGTATTTT | NA | TRBV10-2 | TRBD2 | TRBJ2-3
CASSQSQGAWDTQYF | TGTGCCAGCAGCCAATCCCAGGGTGCATGGGATACGCAGTATTTT | few | TRBV7-9 | NA | TRBJ2-3
CSVEWSVHTDTQYF | TGCAGCGTTGAATGGTCGGTTCACACAGATACGCAGTATTTT | NA | TRBV29-1 | NA | TRBJ2-3
CAWSIQGGETQYF | TGTGCCTGGAGTATTCAGGGGGGAGAGACCCAGTACTTC | NA | TRBV30 | NA | TRBJ2-5
CASSRGDGDTQYF | TGTGCCAGCAGCCGGGGGGATGGCGATACGCAGTATTTT | once | TRBV7-9 | TRBD2 | TRBJ2-3
CASSLAPGLAGGSGELFF | TGCGCCAGCAGCTTGGCCCCCGGACTAGCGGGAGGCTCCGGGGAGCTGTTTTTT | many | TRBV5-1 | TRBD2 | TRBJ2-2
CASSSRAYATNEKLFF | TGTGCCAGCAGCTCGAGGGCGTACGCAACTAATGAAAAACTGTTTTTT | NA | TRBV7-9 | NA | TRBJ1-4
CASSLTGRNSPLHF | TGTGCCAGCAGCCTGACAGGGCGTAATTCACCCCTCCACTTT | NA | TRBV14 | TRBD1 | TRBJ1-6
CASRNARRGAEAFF | TGTGCCAGCAGGAACGCAAGACGGGGTGCTGAAGCTTTCTTT | NA | TRBV28 | NA | TRBJ1-1
CASSRWDRGNTEAFF | TGCGCCAGCAGCCGGTGGGACAGGGGAAACACTGAAGCTTTCTTT | NA | TRBV4-1 | TRBD1 | TRBJ1-1
CASSEAYSGFYNEQFF | TGTGCCAGCAGTGAAGCGTACAGCGGCTTTTACAATGAGCAGTTCTTC | NA | TRBV2 | NA | TRBJ2-1
CASSPSGALGNTIYF | TGTGCCAGCAGCCCATCGGGGGCGTTAGGAAACACCATATATTTT | few | TRBV9 | NA | TRBJ1-3
CASSWAGGYEQYF | TGTGCCAGCTCTTGGGCAGGGGGTTACGAGCAGTACTTC | once | TRBV18 | TRBD1 | TRBJ2-7
CASSQIPTYNEQFF | TGTGCCAGCAGCCAAATACCGACTTACAATGAGCAGTTCTTC | NA | TRBV7-8 | NA | TRBJ2-1
CASTNKAGFTGELFF | TGTGCCAGCACTAACAAGGCAGGGTTCACCGGGGAGCTGTTTTTT | NA | TRBV6-1 | NA | TRBJ2-2
CASSSKTSSETQYF | TGTGCCAGCAGCTCCAAGACTAGCTCAGAGACCCAGTACTTC | NA | TRBV5-4 | TRBD2 | TRBJ2-5
CASSSPGSVNTEAFF | TGTGCCAGCAGTAGTCCGGGTTCCGTCAACACTGAAGCTTTCTTT | NA | TRBV7-9 | NA | TRBJ1-1
CASSSGGRDRSPYNEQFF | TGTGCCAGCAGCTCAGGGGGGAGGGACAGGAGTCCCTACAATGAGCAGTTCTTC | NA | TRBV11-2 | NA | TRBJ2-1
CASSRHARDYKAGTDTQYF | TGTGCCAGCAGCCGCCACGCCCGGGACTACAAAGCCGGCACAGATACGCAGTATTTT | NA | TRBV14 | TRBD2 | TRBJ2-3
CATSRDQATRRNEQFF | TGTGCCACCAGCAGAGATCAGGCTACGCGCCGCAATGAGCAGTTCTTC | NA | TRBV15 | NA | TRBJ2-1
CASRLGVGKYNEQFF | TGTGCCAGCAGGCTGGGGGTGGGGAAATACAATGAGCAGTTCTTC | once | TRBV27 | NA | TRBJ2-1
CASSHTLSGGGSTQYF | TGTGCCAGCAGTCATACTCTAAGCGGAGGGGGAAGTACGCAGTATTTT | once | TRBV27 | NA | TRBJ2-3
CASSRKEGRSYNEQFF | TGTGCCAGCAGCCGCAAGGAAGGGCGCTCCTACAATGAGCAGTTCTTC | NA | TRBV9 | NA | TRBJ2-1
CASSRGGGAPYNEQFF | TGTGCCAGCAGTCGGGGCGGGGGAGCGCCCTACAATGAGCAGTTCTTC | NA | TRBV2 | TRBD2 | TRBJ2-1
CASSIIATGIHEQYF | TGTGCCAGCAGCATCATAGCGACAGGTATCCACGAGCAGTACTTC | NA | TRBV6-5 | NA | TRBJ2-7
CVSSLGERQPQHF | TGTGTCAGCAGCTTGGGTGAGAGGCAGCCCCAGCATTTT | NA | TRBV5-6 | NA | TRBJ1-5
CSVASSADDQPQHF | TGCAGCGTTGCCAGTTCGGCCGACGATCAGCCCCAGCATTTT | NA | TRBV29-1 | NA | TRBJ1-5
CASSSPGAGYEQYF | TGTGCCAGCAGCTCCCCCGGGGCGGGCTACGAGCAGTACTTC | NA | TRBV7-9 | NA | TRBJ2-7
CASSSTGGEKLFF | TGTGCCAGCAGTTCGACAGGGGGGGAAAAACTGTTTTTT | NA | TRBV6-5 | TRBD1 | TRBJ1-4
CAIGSGGNQPQHF | TGTGCCATCGGTTCGGGGGGCAATCAGCCCCAGCATTTT | NA | TRBV10-3 | NA | TRBJ1-5
CAWSSLTSTGEQYF | TGTGCCTGGAGTTCGCTGACGTCGACCGGCGAGCAGTACTTC | NA | TRBV30 | NA | TRBJ2-7
CASSGTPGNYGYTF | TGTGCCAGCAGCGGAACCCCAGGGAACTATGGCTACACCTTC | NA | TRBV7-9 | NA | TRBJ1-2
CASSFRTSSYGQYF | TGTGCCAGCAGTTTCAGGACCTCCAGCTACGGGCAGTACTTC | NA | TRBV28 | NA | TRBJ2-7
CASSSVVGGTYNYGYTF | TGTGCCAGCAGCTCGGTGGTCGGGGGGACTTATAACTATGGCTACACCTTC | NA | TRBV7-6 | NA | TRBJ1-2
CASSSDPAGRVEQFF | TGTGCCAGCAGCTCGGACCCGGCGGGAAGAGTGGAGCAGTTCTTC | NA | TRBV14 | NA | TRBJ2-1
CACRQGVEEKLFF | TGTGCCTGTAGACAGGGGGTAGAAGAAAAACTGTTTTTT | few | TRBV28 | TRBD1 | TRBJ1-4
CASSLRDRISPLHF | TGTGCCAGCAGTTTACGGGACAGGATTTCACCCCTCCACTTT | few | TRBV28 | TRBD1 | TRBJ1-6
CASSMGPRAGNTEAFF | TGTGCCAGTAGTATGGGACCTAGAGCTGGGAACACTGAAGCTTTCTTT | NA | TRBV19 | NA | TRBJ1-1
CASRPGQGRNEKLFF | TGTGCCAGTAGACCGGGACAGGGTAGAAATGAAAAACTGTTTTTT | NA | TRBV19 | TRBD1 | TRBJ1-4
CASSREGQGGNQPQHF | TGTGCCAGCAGCAGAGAGGGACAGGGCGGCAATCAGCCCCAGCATTTT | NA | TRBV7-8 | TRBD1 | TRBJ1-5
CASSPLGTDTQYF | TGTGCCAGCTCACCACTCGGCACAGATACGCAGTATTTT | few | TRBV18 | NA | TRBJ2-3